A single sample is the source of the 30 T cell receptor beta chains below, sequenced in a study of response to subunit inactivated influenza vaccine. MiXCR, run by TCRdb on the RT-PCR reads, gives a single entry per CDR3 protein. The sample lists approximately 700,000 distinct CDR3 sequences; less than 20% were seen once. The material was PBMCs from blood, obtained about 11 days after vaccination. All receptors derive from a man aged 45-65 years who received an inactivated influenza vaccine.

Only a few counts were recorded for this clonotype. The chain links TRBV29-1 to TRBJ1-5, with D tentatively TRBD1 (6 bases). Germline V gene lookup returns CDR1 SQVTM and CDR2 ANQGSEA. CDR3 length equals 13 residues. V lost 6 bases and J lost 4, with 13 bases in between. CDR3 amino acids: CSVTQGVNQPQHF. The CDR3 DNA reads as TGCAGCGTAACACAGGGAGTTAATCAGCCCCAGCATTTT.

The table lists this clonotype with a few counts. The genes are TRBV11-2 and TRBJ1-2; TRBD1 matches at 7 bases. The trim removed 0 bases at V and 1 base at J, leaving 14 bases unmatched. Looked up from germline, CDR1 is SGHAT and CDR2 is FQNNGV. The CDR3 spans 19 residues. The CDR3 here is CASSLEWGAGGFLNYGYTF. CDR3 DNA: TGTGCCAGCAGCTTAGAGTGGGGGGCAGGGGGATTCCTTAACTATGGCTACACCTTC.

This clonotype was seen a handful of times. The CDR3 loop reads CSARDRGGKLFF. The CDR3 nucleotides read TGCAGTGCTAGGGACAGGGGTGGAAAACTGTTTTTT. This sequence joins TRBV20-1 and TRBJ1-4, with 9 bases matching TRBD1. The CDR3 totals 12 residues. Germline V gene lookup returns CDR1 DFQATT and CDR2 SNEGSKA (reference sequence). The V gene end was trimmed by 3 bases and the J gene end by 10 bases; junction bases not matched to a gene: 3.

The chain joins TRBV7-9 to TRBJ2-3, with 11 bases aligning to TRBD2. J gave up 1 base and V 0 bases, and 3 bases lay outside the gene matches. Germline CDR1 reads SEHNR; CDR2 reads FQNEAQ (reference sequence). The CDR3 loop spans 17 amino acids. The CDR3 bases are TGTGCCAGCAGCTTAGCCAGACTAGCGGGGCGCACAGATACGCAGTATTTT. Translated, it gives CASSLARLAGRTDTQYF.

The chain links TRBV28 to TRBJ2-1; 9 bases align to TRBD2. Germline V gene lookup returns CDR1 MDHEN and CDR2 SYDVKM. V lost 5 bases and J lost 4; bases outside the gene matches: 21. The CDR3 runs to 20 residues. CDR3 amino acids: CASSPPPGTSSVQIYNEQFF. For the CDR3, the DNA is TGTGCCAGCAGTCCGCCCCCCGGGACTAGCTCCGTTCAGATTTACAATGAGCAGTTCTTC.

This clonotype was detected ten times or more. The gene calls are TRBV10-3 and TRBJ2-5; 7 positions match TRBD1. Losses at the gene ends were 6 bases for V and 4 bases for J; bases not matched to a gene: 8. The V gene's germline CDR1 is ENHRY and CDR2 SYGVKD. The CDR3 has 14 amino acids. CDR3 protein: CAISRQGSGETQYF. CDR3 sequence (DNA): TGTGCCATCAGCCGACAGGGTTCGGGAGAGACCCAGTACTTC.

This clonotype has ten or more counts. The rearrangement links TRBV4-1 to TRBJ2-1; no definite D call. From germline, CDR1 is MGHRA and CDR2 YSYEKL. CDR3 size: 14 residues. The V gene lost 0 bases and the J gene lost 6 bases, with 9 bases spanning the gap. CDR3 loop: CASSQDWRPNEQFF. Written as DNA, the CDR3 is TGCGCCAGCAGCCAAGACTGGCGTCCCAATGAGCAGTTCTTC.

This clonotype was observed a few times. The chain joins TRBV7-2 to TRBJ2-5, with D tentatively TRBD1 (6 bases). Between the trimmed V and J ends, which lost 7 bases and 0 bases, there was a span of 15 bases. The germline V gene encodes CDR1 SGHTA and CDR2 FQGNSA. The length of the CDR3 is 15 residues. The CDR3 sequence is CASNQGSWYQETQYF. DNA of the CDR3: TGTGCCAGCAATCAGGGGAGTTGGTACCAAGAGACCCAGTACTTC.

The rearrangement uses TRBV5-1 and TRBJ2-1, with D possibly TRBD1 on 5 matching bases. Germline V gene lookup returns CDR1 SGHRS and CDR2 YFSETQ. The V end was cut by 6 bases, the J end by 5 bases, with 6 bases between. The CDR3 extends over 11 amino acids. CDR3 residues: CASKGDNEQFF. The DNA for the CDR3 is TGCGCCAGCAAAGGGGACAATGAGCAGTTCTTC. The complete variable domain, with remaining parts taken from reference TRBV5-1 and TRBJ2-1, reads KAGVTQTPRYLIKTRGQQVTLSCSPISGHRSVSWYQQTPGQGLQFLFEYFSETQRNKGNFPGRFSGRQFSNSRSEMNVSTLELGDSALYLCASKGDNEQFFGPGTRLTVL.

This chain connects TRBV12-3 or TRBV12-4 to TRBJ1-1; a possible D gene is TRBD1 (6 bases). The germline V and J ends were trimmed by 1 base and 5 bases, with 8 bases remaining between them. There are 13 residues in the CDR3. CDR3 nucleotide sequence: TGTGCCAGCAGTTTAGGGGACAAAACTGAAGCTTTCTTT. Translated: CASSLGDKTEAFF.

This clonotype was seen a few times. CDR3 coding DNA: TGTGCCAGCAGCCTACTAGCGGGAGATAAGACCGGGGAGCTGTTTTTT. Protein: CASSLLAGDKTGELFF. The rearrangement uses TRBV11-2 and TRBJ2-2; TRBD2 agrees at 11 bases. The CDR3 has 16 amino acids. With 5 bases clipped from V and 5 bases from J, the junction kept 7 bases outside the gene matches. The germline V gene encodes CDR1 SGHAT and CDR2 FQNNGV.

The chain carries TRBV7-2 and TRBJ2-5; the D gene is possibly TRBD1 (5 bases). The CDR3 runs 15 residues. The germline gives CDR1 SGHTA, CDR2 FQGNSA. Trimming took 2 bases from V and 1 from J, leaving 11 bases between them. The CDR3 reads CASSLTVGVQETQYF. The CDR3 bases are TGTGCCAGCAGCTTAACAGTAGGGGTCCAAGAGACCCAGTACTTC.

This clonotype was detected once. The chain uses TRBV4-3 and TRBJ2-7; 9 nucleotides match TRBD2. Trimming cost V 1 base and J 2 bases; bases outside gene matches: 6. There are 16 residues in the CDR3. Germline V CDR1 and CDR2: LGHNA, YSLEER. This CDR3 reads CASSQGVAGAAYEQYF. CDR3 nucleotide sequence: TGCGCCAGCAGCCAAGGAGTAGCGGGAGCCGCCTACGAGCAGTACTTC.

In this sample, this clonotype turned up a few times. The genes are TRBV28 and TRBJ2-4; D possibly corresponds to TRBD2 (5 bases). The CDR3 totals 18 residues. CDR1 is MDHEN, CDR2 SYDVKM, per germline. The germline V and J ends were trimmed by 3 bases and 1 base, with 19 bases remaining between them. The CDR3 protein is CASSFFPRASPAKNIQYF. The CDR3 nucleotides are TGTGCCAGCAGTTTTTTTCCGCGGGCCTCCCCGGCCAAAAACATTCAGTACTTC.

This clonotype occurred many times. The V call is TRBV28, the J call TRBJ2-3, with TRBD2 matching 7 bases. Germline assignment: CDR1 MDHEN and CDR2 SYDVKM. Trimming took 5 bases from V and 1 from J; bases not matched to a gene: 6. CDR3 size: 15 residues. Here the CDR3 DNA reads TGTGCCAGCAGTAGCCGTGGACTAGGCACAGATACGCAGTATTTT. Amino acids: CASSSRGLGTDTQYF.

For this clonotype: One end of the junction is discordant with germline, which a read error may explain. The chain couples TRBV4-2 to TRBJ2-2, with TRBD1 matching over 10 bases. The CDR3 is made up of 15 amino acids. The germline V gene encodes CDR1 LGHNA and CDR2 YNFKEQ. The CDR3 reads CASSQGQGIPGELLF. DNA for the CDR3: TGTGCCAGCAGCCAGGGACAGGGGATCCCCGGGGAGCTGCTTTTT.

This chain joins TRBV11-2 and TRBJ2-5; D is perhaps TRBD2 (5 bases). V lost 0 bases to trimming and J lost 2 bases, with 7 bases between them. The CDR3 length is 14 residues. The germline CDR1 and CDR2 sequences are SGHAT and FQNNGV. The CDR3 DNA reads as TGTGCCAGCAGCTTAGATATAGCGCAAGAGACCCAGTACTTC. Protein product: CASSLDIAQETQYF.

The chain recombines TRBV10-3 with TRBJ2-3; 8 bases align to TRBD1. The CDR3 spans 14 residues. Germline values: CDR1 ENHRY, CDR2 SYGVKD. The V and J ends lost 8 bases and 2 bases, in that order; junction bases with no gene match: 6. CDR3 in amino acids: CAISGTGITDTQYF. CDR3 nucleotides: TGTGCCATCTCCGGGACAGGTATCACAGATACGCAGTATTTT.

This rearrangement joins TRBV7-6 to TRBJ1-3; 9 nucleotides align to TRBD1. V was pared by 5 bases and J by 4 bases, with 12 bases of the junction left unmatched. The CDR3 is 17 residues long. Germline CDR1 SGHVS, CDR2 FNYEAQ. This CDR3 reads CASSQYPGQGSGNTIYF. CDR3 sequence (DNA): TGTGCCAGCAGCCAATACCCGGGACAGGGCTCGGGAAACACCATATATTTT.

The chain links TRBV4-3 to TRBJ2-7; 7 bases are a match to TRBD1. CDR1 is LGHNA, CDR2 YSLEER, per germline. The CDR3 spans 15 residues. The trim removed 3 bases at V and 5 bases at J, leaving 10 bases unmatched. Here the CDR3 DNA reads TGCGCCAGCAGCCAGGAAACAGGGGTGGTCCACGAGCAGTACTTC. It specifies CASSQETGVVHEQYF.

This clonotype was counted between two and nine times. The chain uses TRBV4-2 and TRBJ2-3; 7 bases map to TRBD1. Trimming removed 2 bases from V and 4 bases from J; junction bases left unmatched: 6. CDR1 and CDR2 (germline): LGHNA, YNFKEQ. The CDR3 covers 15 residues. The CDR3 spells CASSQMITGADTQYF. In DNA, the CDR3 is TGTGCCAGCAGCCAAATGATAACAGGGGCAGATACGCAGTATTTT.

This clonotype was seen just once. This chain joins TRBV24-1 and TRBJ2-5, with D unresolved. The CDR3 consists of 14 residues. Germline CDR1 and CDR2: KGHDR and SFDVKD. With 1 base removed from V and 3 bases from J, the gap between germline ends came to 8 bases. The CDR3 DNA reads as TGTGCCACCAGTGATTTTAGGAGAGAAGAGACCCAGTACTTC. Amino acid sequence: CATSDFRREETQYF.

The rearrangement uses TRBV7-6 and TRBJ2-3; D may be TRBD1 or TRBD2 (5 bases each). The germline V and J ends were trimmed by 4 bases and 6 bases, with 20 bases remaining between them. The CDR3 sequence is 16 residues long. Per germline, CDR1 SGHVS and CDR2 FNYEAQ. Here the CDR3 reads CASSSHTGGAVDTQYF. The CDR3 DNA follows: TGTGCCAGCAGCTCACATACAGGAGGAGCTGTGGATACGCAGTATTTT.

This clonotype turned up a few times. DNA of the CDR3: TGCAGTGCTAGGGCTAGCGGGAGGTCAGATACGCAGTATTTT. This translates into CSARASGRSDTQYF. This chain joins TRBV20-1 and TRBJ2-3; 11 positions match TRBD2. The germline V gene has CDR1 DFQATT and CDR2 SNEGSKA (reference sequence). This CDR3 has 14 residues. Trimming removed 3 bases from V and 4 bases from J; junction bases left unmatched: 3.

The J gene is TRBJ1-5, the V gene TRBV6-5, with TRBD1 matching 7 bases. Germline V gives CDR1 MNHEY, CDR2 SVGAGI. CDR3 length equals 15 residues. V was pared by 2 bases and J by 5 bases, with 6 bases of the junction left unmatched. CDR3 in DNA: TGTGCCAGCAGTTACGACAGGGCCAGGGATCAGCCCCAGCATTTT. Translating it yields CASSYDRARDQPQHF.

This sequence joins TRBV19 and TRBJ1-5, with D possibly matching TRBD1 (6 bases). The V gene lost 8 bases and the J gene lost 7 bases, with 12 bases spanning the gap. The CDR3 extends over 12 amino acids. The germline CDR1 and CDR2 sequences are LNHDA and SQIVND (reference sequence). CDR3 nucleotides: TGTGCCAGTGGGCCAGGGGACCAGCCCCAGCATTTT. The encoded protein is CASGPGDQPQHF.

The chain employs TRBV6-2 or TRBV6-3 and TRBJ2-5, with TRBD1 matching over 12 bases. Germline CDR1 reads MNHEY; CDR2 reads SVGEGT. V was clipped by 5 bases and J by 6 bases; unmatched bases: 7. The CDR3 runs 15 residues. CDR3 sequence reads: CASSRPGQGAKTQYF. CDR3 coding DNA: TGTGCCAGCAGTCGTCCGGGACAGGGGGCAAAGACCCAGTACTTC.

The CDR3 nucleotides read TGTGCCAGCAGCTTAGAGGGGGCCGAGCAGTACTTC. Protein product: CASSLEGAEQYF. The chain carries TRBV7-2 and TRBJ2-7, with 7 nucleotides matching TRBD1. The length of the CDR3 is 12 residues. Germline values: CDR1 SGHTA, CDR2 FQGNSA. Trimming removed 1 base from V and 6 bases from J; junction bases left unmatched: 0. The whole variable domain, filled in from reference TRBV7-2 and TRBJ2-7, reads GAGVSQSPSNKVTEKGKDVELRCDPISGHTALYWYRQSLGQGLEFLIYFQGNSAPDKSGLPSDRFSAERTGGSVSTLTIQRTQQEDSAVYLCASSLEGAEQYFGPGTRLTVT.

As DNA, the CDR3 is TGCAGTGCTGGGGGACTCAGGAACACCGGGGAGCTGTTTTTT. Protein product: CSAGGLRNTGELFF. J is TRBJ2-2 and V is TRBV20-1; possibly TRBD2 for D (6 bases). This CDR3 spans 14 amino acids. The V end was cut by 5 bases, the J end by 1 base, with 11 bases between. Germline-derived CDR1 and CDR2 are DFQATT and SNEGSKA (reference sequence).

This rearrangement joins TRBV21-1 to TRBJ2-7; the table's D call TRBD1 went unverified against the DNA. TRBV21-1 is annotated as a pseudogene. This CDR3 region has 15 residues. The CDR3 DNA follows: TGTGCCAGCAGTAGGGGACAGGGTAACTCCTACGAGCAGTACTTC. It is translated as CASSRGQGNSYEQYF.